These 22 T cell receptor beta chains were all obtained from the same sample, sequenced in a study of preoperative IRX-2 immunotherapy in early breast cancer (dated 2019 in TCRdb). The library came from the immunoSEQ multiplex PCR assay. The source is immuneACCESS, and TCRdb retained only in-frame sequences with V and J called. Part of the clones is not carried over; for the studies checked, unresolved V genes explain less than half of this, and the remainder is unexplained. The sample table contains roughly 25,000 clones; only one count was recorded for approximately 84% of them. Of the sample, approximately 2.2% falls within the top ten clones. The label giving this sample's treatment or condition can be read as: preoperative locoregional IRX-2 cytokine immunotherapy. Sample: lymph node tissue, taken before IRX-2 immunotherapy. The receptors shown here come from a human donor with breast cancer.

This rearrangement joins TRBV29-1 to TRBJ1-1, with 12 nucleotides matching TRBD1. This CDR3 has 15 amino acids. J lost 0 bases, V lost 4 bases, and 3 bases had no gene match. In germline, CDR1 is SQVTM, CDR2 ANQGSEA. The CDR3 nucleotides are TGCAGCGTTGCGCGGGACAGGGGGCTGAACACTGAAGCTTTCTTT. Translating it yields CSVARDRGLNTEAFF.

The chain has TRBV11-3 and TRBJ1-2, with D tentatively TRBD1 (5 bases). In germline, CDR1 is SGHNT, CDR2 YENEEA. The CDR3 sequence is 15 residues long. Trimming pared 6 bases from V and 2 bases from J, leaving 16 bases between. The DNA of the CDR3 is TGTGCCAGCAGTGAGGGGTTCTCGGGCAACTATGGCTACACCTTC. This translates into CASSEGFSGNYGYTF. The full variable domain, with the rest looked up from reference TRBV11-3 and TRBJ1-2, is EAGVVQSPRYKIIEKKQPVAFWCNPISGHNTLYWYLQNLGQGPELLIRYENEEAVDDSQLPKDRFSAERLKGVDSTLKIQPAELGDSAVYLCASSEGFSGNYGYTFGSGTRLTVV.

The V gene is TRBV19, the J gene TRBJ1-1; possible D gene TRBD1, 6 bases. Germline V CDR1 and CDR2: LNHDA, SQIVND (reference sequence). The CDR3 has 15 amino acids. Between the trimmed V and J ends, which lost 5 bases and 1 base, there was a span of 14 bases. CDR3 loop: CASSQKTGPNTEAFF. CDR3 nucleotides: TGTGCCAGTAGTCAGAAGACAGGTCCGAACACTGAAGCTTTCTTT. Full variable domain (rest looked up from reference TRBV19 and TRBJ1-1): DGGITQSPKYLFRKEGQNVTLSCEQNLNHDAMYWYRQDPGQGLRLIYYSQIVNDFQKGDIAEGYSVSREKKESFPLTVTSAQKNPTAFYLCASSQKTGPNTEAFFGQGTRLTVV.

This chain joins TRBV11-3 and TRBJ2-2, with 9 bases lining up with TRBD1. Germline V gives CDR1 SGHNT, CDR2 YENEEA. Trimming took 6 bases from V and 5 from J; bases not matched to a gene: 13. The CDR3 sequence is 17 residues long. The CDR3 bases are TGTGCCAGCAGTTCCGGGACAGGGTCCCTTAAGACCGGGGAGCTGTTTTTT. Translated, it gives CASSSGTGSLKTGELFF.

This clone was detected a few times. The gene calls are TRBV11-3 and TRBJ1-5; 8 nucleotides line up with TRBD1. Germline CDR1 and CDR2: SGHNT and YENEEA. V lost 4 bases to trimming and J lost 1 base; unmatched junction nucleotides: 9. The CDR3 is 17 amino acids. Here the CDR3 DNA reads TGTGCCAGCAGCTCGACAGGGGTCCTAGGAAGCAATCAGCCCCAGCATTTT. Amino acid sequence: CASSSTGVLGSNQPQHF.

The chain is built from TRBV30 and TRBJ1-2; D unclear. V shed 0 bases and J shed 6 bases, with 5 bases lying between them. Looked up from germline, CDR1 is GTSNPN and CDR2 is SVGIG (reference sequence). The length of the CDR3 is 11 residues. The CDR3 nucleotides read TGTGCCTGGAGTGTACTGGATGGCTACACCTTC. It yields the protein CAWSVLDGYTF.

The chain couples TRBV5-1 to TRBJ2-1, with TRBD2 matching over 10 bases. The germline V gene has CDR1 SGHRS and CDR2 YFSETQ. The CDR3 spans 16 residues. Losses at the gene ends were 5 bases for V and 0 bases for J; bases not matched to a gene: 5. The CDR3 spells CASRPSGGYSYNEQFF. Written as DNA, the CDR3 is TGCGCCAGCAGACCTAGCGGGGGATACTCCTACAATGAGCAGTTCTTC. The entire variable domain, with the rest obtained from reference TRBV5-1 and TRBJ2-1, is as follows: KAGVTQTPRYLIKTRGQQVTLSCSPISGHRSVSWYQQTPGQGLQFLFEYFSETQRNKGNFPGRFSGRQFSNSRSEMNVSTLELGDSALYLCASRPSGGYSYNEQFFGPGTRLTVL.

The chain recombines TRBV10-2 with TRBJ1-3, with no clear D. The CDR3 totals 16 residues. The germline V gene encodes CDR1 WSHSY and CDR2 SAAADI. Between the trimmed V and J ends, which lost 3 bases and 0 bases, there was a span of 12 bases. For the CDR3, the DNA is TGCGCCAGCAGTGAAGTCAGCGGGAGCTCTGGAAACACCATATATTTT. Amino acid sequence: CASSEVSGSSGNTIYF.

This sequence joins TRBV18 and TRBJ2-1, with D possibly matching TRBD2 (6 bases). V gave up 2 bases and J gave up 1 base, with 9 bases separating them. This CDR3 has 15 residues. Per the germline V gene, CDR1 is KGHSH and CDR2 is LQKENI. Here the CDR3 reads CASSPEEGSYNEQFF. CDR3 coding DNA: TGTGCCAGCTCACCAGAGGAGGGATCCTACAATGAGCAGTTCTTC. Combining the CDR3 with reference TRBV18 and TRBJ2-1 gives the whole variable domain NAGVMQNPRHLVRRRGQEARLRCSPMKGHSHVYWYRQLPEEGLKFMVYLQKENIIDESGMPKERFSAEFPKEGPSILRIQQVVRGDSAAYFCASSPEEGSYNEQFFGPGTRLTVL.

The chain combines TRBV6-8 with TRBJ1-2; D is possibly TRBD1 (5 bases). V shed 6 bases and J shed 4 bases, with 18 bases lying between them. Germline lookup yields CDR1 MNHGY and CDR2 SAAAGT. The CDR3 is 15 amino acids. Here the CDR3 reads CASSLVYRSIYGYTF. The DNA of the CDR3 is TGTGCCAGCAGCCTCGTTTACAGGTCTATCTATGGCTACACCTTC.

The chain couples TRBV29-1 to TRBJ1-2, with TRBD1 matching 8 bases. The CDR3 runs 13 residues. Germline lookup yields CDR1 SQVTM and CDR2 ANQGSEA. Losses at the gene ends were 6 bases for V and 4 bases for J; bases not matched to a gene: 7. The CDR3 sequence is CSVPSDRVYGYTF. The CDR3 DNA sequence: TGCAGCGTCCCCTCGGACAGGGTCTATGGCTACACCTTC.

This chain's CDR3 is CASSLVQGVANYGYTF. The CDR3 nucleotides are TGTGCCAGCAGCTTAGTGCAGGGGGTGGCTAACTATGGCTACACCTTC. The chain couples TRBV11-3 to TRBJ1-2, with 7 nucleotides matching TRBD1. CDR1 and CDR2 (germline): SGHNT, YENEEA. The length of the CDR3 is 16 residues. V shed 1 base and J 0 bases; nucleotides not matched to a gene: 5.

The V gene is TRBV11-3, the J gene TRBJ1-6; TRBD1 matches at 9 bases. Germline values: CDR1 SGHNT, CDR2 YENEEA. Trimming cost V 4 bases and J 6 bases; bases outside gene matches: 10. The CDR3 spans 17 residues. For the CDR3, the DNA is TGTGCCAGCAGCTATCTTATACAGGGGGCGCGTAATTCACCCCTCCACTTT. It codes for CASSYLIQGARNSPLHF.

V gene TRBV19 combines with J gene TRBJ2-5; the D gene is possibly TRBD1 (5 bases). The CDR3 loop spans 13 amino acids. The V end lost 5 bases, the J end lost 5 bases, and 12 bases lay between the germline ends. CDR1 and CDR2 (germline): LNHDA, SQIVND (reference sequence). The CDR3 here is CASSPGNRETQYF. CDR3 coding DNA: TGTGCCAGTAGTCCAGGGAATCGGGAGACCCAGTACTTC.

The rearrangement links TRBV19 to TRBJ2-7; D is perhaps TRBD2 (6 bases). Per the germline V gene, CDR1 is LNHDA and CDR2 is SQIVND (reference sequence). V gave up 1 base and J gave up 4 bases, with 17 bases separating them. The CDR3 length is 16 residues. The CDR3 here is CASSIAGGGLQYEQYF. In DNA form, the CDR3 reads TGTGCCAGTAGTATAGCAGGTGGAGGGCTCCAATACGAGCAGTACTTC.

The chain uses TRBV28 and TRBJ1-5, with D possibly TRBD1 on 5 matching bases. Germline assignment: CDR1 MDHEN and CDR2 SYDVKM. V was pared by 6 bases and J by 6 bases, with 18 bases between. The CDR3 runs to 15 residues. CDR3 coding DNA: TGTGCCAGCAGGTCCGGGGGTGTAGGGAGTCAGCCCCAGCATTTT. It is translated as CASRSGGVGSQPQHF.

The genes are TRBV4-1 and TRBJ2-7, with 7 bases that match TRBD2. Germline lookup yields CDR1 MGHRA and CDR2 YSYEKL. The CDR3 runs 18 residues. Trimming cost V 0 bases and J 0 bases; bases outside gene matches: 11. The CDR3 DNA reads as TGCGCCAGCAGCCAAGACCGGGCCCGCGGGGGTAGCTCCTACGAGCAGTACTTC. The encoded protein is CASSQDRARGGSSYEQYF.

V is TRBV7-1 and J is TRBJ2-7; the D is unclear. TRBV7-1 is classed as an ORF, of uncertain function. There are 17 residues in the CDR3. Trimming took off 4 bases at V and 1 base at J, with 20 bases between the two ends. This CDR3 reads CASSLVPAGTASYEQYF. The CDR3 DNA follows: TGTGCCAGCAGCTTAGTTCCGGCAGGAACCGCATCCTACGAGCAGTACTTC.

This clone was seen once. The chain uses TRBV6-8 and TRBJ2-7; D uncertain. This CDR3 is 15 amino acids long. V gave up 1 base and J gave up 3 bases, with 13 bases separating them. CDR1 and CDR2 (germline): MNHGY, SAAAGT. The chain's CDR3 is CASSYWANLNYEQYF. The DNA of the CDR3 is TGTGCCAGCAGTTACTGGGCCAATTTAAACTACGAGCAGTACTTC.

The V call is TRBV28, the J call TRBJ1-4; tentatively, D is TRBD1 (6 bases). The CDR3 loop spans 15 amino acids. V dropped 3 bases and J dropped 2 bases, with 10 bases sitting between them. Germline loops: CDR1 MDHEN, CDR2 SYDVKM. In DNA form, the CDR3 reads TGTGCCAGCAGTTTCACAGGGAACACTAATGAAAAACTGTTTTTT. It specifies CASSFTGNTNEKLFF.

The chain has TRBV6-8 and TRBJ2-7; 9 bases are a match to TRBD1. Losses at the gene ends were 6 bases for V and 6 bases for J; bases not matched to a gene: 6. Germline CDR1 reads MNHGY; CDR2 reads SAAAGT. The CDR3 consists of 13 residues. CDR3 in DNA: TGTGCCAGCAGCAGGGACAGGGTTTCCGAGCAGTACTTC. Amino acid sequence: CASSRDRVSEQYF.

This chain links TRBV6-8 with TRBJ1-4, with a tentative D call TRBD1 (5 bases). This CDR3 comprises 13 residues. Per germline, CDR1 MNHGY and CDR2 SAAAGT. The germline V and J ends were trimmed by 8 bases and 4 bases, with 11 bases remaining between them. The CDR3 protein is CASRRGLNEKLFF. CDR3 coding DNA: TGTGCCAGCCGACGGGGACTTAATGAAAAACTGTTTTTT.